This TCR beta chain stems from a study of identical twins. Each CDR3 protein is one row after TCRdb ran MiXCR on the 5' RACE reads. Among roughly 570,000 distinct CDR3 sequences listed, roughly 9.9% were seen once. Trimming took 3 bases from V and 1 from J; bases not matched to a gene: 9. The germline gives CDR1 LGHDT, CDR2 YNNKEL (reference sequence). This CDR3 spans 17 amino acids. This clonotype appeared a few times. The same data also contributed to another study, on yellow fever vaccine responses in identical twins.

This TCR was recovered from a woman aged 18 to 35 in good health. J is TRBJ2-3 and V is TRBV3-1; TRBD1 aligns across 8 bases. Source material: PBMCs. The CDR3 is CASSQGETGVGTDTQYF. The CDR3 nucleotides read TGTGCCAGCAGCCAGGGAGAGACAGGGGTCGGCACAGATACGCAGTATTTT.